This T cell receptor (beta chain) was observed in a study of CD8 T cells in ankylosing spondylitis. The study, taken as a whole, reports: A subset of motif variants has previously been described in the synovial fluid and blood of reactive arthritis. Matched ankylosing spondylitis synovial fluid reportedly showed significant enrichment of disease-linked clones. The disease-linked clones had a CD8+ phenotype and low blood frequencies.

Deletions cut 0 bases from V and 2 bases from J, with 11 bases between. Looked up from germline, CDR1 is LNHNV and CDR2 is YYDKDF (reference sequence). This CDR3 contains 15 residues. This clonotype has at least ten counts. Its antigen remains unknown. Construction of TCR beta libraries was performed using quantitative 5'-RACE with molecular barcodes. TCRdb reprocessed the 5' RACE reads with MiXCR, giving one entry per CDR3 protein. Of approximately 200,000 distinct CDR3 sequences listed, around 13% are singletons. The source is a male donor with ankylosing spondylitis or in good health (not recorded which). V usage is TRBV15 and J usage is TRBJ2-7; D is undetermined. What was sequenced was blood, either unsorted or a sorted T cell fraction (not recorded which). CDR3: CATSRDRGWTYEQYF. The CDR3 DNA follows: TGTGCCACCAGCAGAGATCGAGGATGGACCTACGAGCAGTACTTC.